The rows below give T cell receptor beta chains drawn from one sample of a study of T cells after posttransplantation cyclophosphamide. Generated by immunoSEQ multiplex PCR, the TCRdb table keeps only in-frame clones and is missing some. This sample has tens of thousands of clones, with about 90% found just once. Sequencing input: PBMCs. The receptors derive from a woman in her forties or fifties in good health and a related stem cell transplant donor. The CDR3 runs from the conserved cysteine through the conserved F or W. The D gene is left open where the match is weak. The size of a clone is reported for some rows only, either as once, few or many, or as a class for expanded clones.

V gene: TRBV5-4; J gene: TRBJ2-2; clone size: -; D gene: TRBD1; CDR3 protein: CASSWGQITGELFF; CDR3 DNA: TGTGCCAGCAGCTGGGGACAGATCACCGGGGAGCTGTTTTTT
V gene: TRBV5-1; J gene: TRBJ2-5; clone size: once; D gene: -; CDR3 protein: CASGEGGVWETQYF; CDR3 DNA: TGCGCCAGCGGAGAAGGGGGGGTTTGGGAGACCCAGTACTTC
V gene: TRBV11-1; J gene: TRBJ2-7; clone size: -; D gene: -; CDR3 protein: CASSLKSGMSEQYF; CDR3 DNA: TGTGCCAGCAGCTTAAAATCAGGGATGAGCGAGCAGTACTTC
V gene: TRBV6-5; J gene: TRBJ1-3; clone size: -; D gene: -; CDR3 protein: CASSYSGVSGNTIYF; CDR3 DNA: TGTGCCAGCAGTTACTCAGGGGTTAGTGGAAACACCATATATTTT
V gene: TRBV28; J gene: TRBJ2-5; clone size: -; D gene: TRBD2; CDR3 protein: CASSDLAGGGETQYF; CDR3 DNA: TGTGCCAGCAGTGACCTAGCGGGAGGGGGTGAGACCCAGTACTTC
V gene: TRBV11-2; J gene: TRBJ1-3; clone size: -; D gene: -; CDR3 protein: CASRASYWGPNTIYF; CDR3 DNA: TGTGCCAGCAGAGCCTCTTATTGGGGCCCAAACACCATATATTTT
V gene: TRBV5-1; J gene: TRBJ1-3; clone size: -; D gene: TRBD1; CDR3 protein: CASRHDRDSGNTIYF; CDR3 DNA: TGCGCCAGCAGACATGACAGGGACTCTGGAAACACCATATATTTT
V gene: TRBV6-4; J gene: TRBJ2-3; clone size: -; D gene: -; CDR3 protein: CASGTSFADTQYF; CDR3 DNA: TGTGCCAGCGGGACATCATTCGCAGATACGCAGTATTTT
V gene: TRBV28; J gene: TRBJ2-5; clone size: -; D gene: TRBD2; CDR3 protein: CASRPASGRAIRETQYF; CDR3 DNA: TGTGCCAGCAGGCCAGCTAGCGGGAGGGCCATCCGAGAGACCCAGTACTTC
V gene: TRBV2; J gene: TRBJ1-2; clone size: -; D gene: -; CDR3 protein: CASSADSRGNYGYTF; CDR3 DNA: TGTGCCAGCAGTGCAGACTCACGGGGGAACTATGGCTACACCTTC
V gene: TRBV6-1; J gene: TRBJ1-1; clone size: -; D gene: TRBD1; CDR3 protein: CASSSRDSYTEAFF; CDR3 DNA: TGTGCCAGCAGCTCACGGGACAGCTACACTGAAGCTTTCTTT
V gene: TRBV5-1; J gene: TRBJ1-3; clone size: -; D gene: -; CDR3 protein: CASSFMGGSSGNTIYF; CDR3 DNA: TGCGCCAGCAGCTTTATGGGAGGTAGCTCTGGAAACACCATATATTTT
V gene: TRBV6-6; J gene: TRBJ1-1; clone size: once; D gene: TRBD1; CDR3 protein: CASIPRTGKDAFF; CDR3 DNA: TGTGCCAGCATCCCACGGACAGGGAAGGACGCTTTCTTT
V gene: TRBV5-4; J gene: TRBJ2-2; clone size: -; D gene: TRBD1; CDR3 protein: CASSPGQGEDTGELFF; CDR3 DNA: TGTGCCAGCAGCCCCGGACAGGGAGAGGACACCGGGGAGCTGTTTTTT
V gene: TRBV4-1; J gene: TRBJ2-3; clone size: -; D gene: TRBD1; CDR3 protein: CASSHNPGQGLSTDTQYF; CDR3 DNA: TGCGCCAGCAGCCACAACCCTGGACAGGGCTTAAGCACAGATACGCAGTATTTT
V gene: TRBV27; J gene: TRBJ2-5; clone size: -; D gene: TRBD2; CDR3 protein: CASSGLAGETQYF; CDR3 DNA: TGTGCCAGCAGCGGACTAGCGGGAGAGACCCAGTACTTC
V gene: TRBV9; J gene: TRBJ2-1; clone size: -; D gene: TRBD2; CDR3 protein: CASSPPGTSGYNEQFF; CDR3 DNA: TGTGCCAGCAGCCCACCCGGGACTAGCGGTTACAATGAGCAGTTCTTC
V gene: TRBV11-2; J gene: TRBJ1-6; clone size: -; D gene: TRBD1; CDR3 protein: CASSSSDRGPGSPLHF; CDR3 DNA: TGTGCCAGCAGCTCCTCGGACAGGGGTCCGGGATCACCCCTCCACTTT
V gene: TRBV28; J gene: TRBJ2-7; clone size: -; D gene: TRBD1; CDR3 protein: CASRSGGAGYEQYF; CDR3 DNA: TGTGCCAGCAGGTCAGGGGGCGCGGGCTACGAGCAGTACTTC
V gene: TRBV7-6; J gene: TRBJ2-1; clone size: -; D gene: TRBD1; CDR3 protein: CASSIRQGYNEQFF; CDR3 DNA: TGTGCCAGCAGCATTAGACAGGGCTACAATGAGCAGTTCTTC
V gene: TRBV11-2; J gene: TRBJ2-7; clone size: once; D gene: -; CDR3 protein: CASSLRDEQYF; CDR3 DNA: TGTGCCAGCAGCTTGAGAGACGAGCAGTACTTC
V gene: TRBV6-1; J gene: TRBJ2-1; clone size: -; D gene: -; CDR3 protein: CASSVRVSYNEQFF; CDR3 DNA: TGTGCCAGCAGTGTGAGGGTATCCTACAATGAGCAGTTCTTC
V gene: TRBV9; J gene: TRBJ2-1; clone size: -; D gene: -; CDR3 protein: CASSVELNNEQFF; CDR3 DNA: TGTGCCAGCAGCGTAGAACTTAACAATGAGCAGTTCTTC
V gene: TRBV5-1; J gene: TRBJ2-7; clone size: -; D gene: -; CDR3 protein: CASSLGGSARVYEQYF; CDR3 DNA: TGCGCCAGCAGCTTGGGTGGTAGCGCGAGGGTTTACGAGCAGTACTTC
V gene: TRBV5-1; J gene: TRBJ2-5; clone size: -; D gene: TRBD1; CDR3 protein: CASSRGTGEETQYF; CDR3 DNA: TGCGCCAGCAGCCGGGGGACAGGGGAGGAGACCCAGTACTTC
V gene: TRBV28; J gene: TRBJ1-2; clone size: once; D gene: -; CDR3 protein: CASSSQPIYGYTF; CDR3 DNA: TGTGCCAGCAGTTCACAGCCTATCTATGGCTACACCTTC
V gene: TRBV7-6; J gene: TRBJ1-4; clone size: -; D gene: -; CDR3 protein: CASRDQGFNEKLFF; CDR3 DNA: TGTGCCAGCAGGGACCAGGGGTTTAATGAAAAACTGTTTTTT
V gene: TRBV2; J gene: TRBJ1-6; clone size: -; D gene: -; CDR3 protein: CASILNLFRDGGSPLHF; CDR3 DNA: TGTGCCAGCATCCTCAACCTCTTCCGGGATGGCGGCTCACCCCTCCACTTT
V gene: TRBV29-1; J gene: TRBJ2-3; clone size: -; D gene: TRBD2; CDR3 protein: CSVPPSGGTDTQYF; CDR3 DNA: TGCAGCGTTCCTCCTAGCGGGGGCACAGATACGCAGTATTTT
V gene: TRBV6-6; J gene: TRBJ2-7; clone size: -; D gene: TRBD2; CDR3 protein: CASRIGGLAGSYEQYF; CDR3 DNA: TGTGCCAGCAGAATTGGGGGACTAGCGGGATCCTACGAGCAGTACTTC
V gene: TRBV5-1; J gene: TRBJ2-4; clone size: -; D gene: TRBD2; CDR3 protein: CASSSGLAGAPVAKNIQYF; CDR3 DNA: TGCGCCAGCAGCTCGGGACTAGCGGGAGCCCCCGTAGCCAAAAACATTCAGTACTTC
V gene: TRBV20-1; J gene: TRBJ1-2; clone size: -; D gene: TRBD1; CDR3 protein: CSATGTGKSTF; CDR3 DNA: TGCAGTGCAACCGGGACAGGGAAGAGCACCTTC
V gene: TRBV7-2; J gene: TRBJ2-5; clone size: -; D gene: -; CDR3 protein: CASSLGPQETQYF; CDR3 DNA: TGTGCCAGCAGCCTGGGGCCTCAAGAGACCCAGTACTTC
V gene: TRBV6-5; J gene: TRBJ1-4; clone size: -; D gene: -; CDR3 protein: CASSFQAHEKLFF; CDR3 DNA: TGTGCCAGCAGTTTCCAGGCTCATGAAAAACTGTTTTTT
V gene: TRBV5-1; J gene: TRBJ1-4; clone size: -; D gene: -; CDR3 protein: CASSSTGRNEKLFF; CDR3 DNA: TGCGCCAGCAGCTCTACAGGGAGAAATGAAAAACTGTTTTTT
V gene: TRBV6-1; J gene: TRBJ2-1; clone size: -; D gene: TRBD1; CDR3 protein: CASSPTGTGGLEQFF; CDR3 DNA: TGTGCCAGCAGCCCAACCGGGACAGGGGGCCTTGAGCAGTTCTTC
V gene: TRBV28; J gene: TRBJ1-5; clone size: -; D gene: -; CDR3 protein: CASSMTQQPQHF; CDR3 DNA: TGTGCCAGCAGTATGACTCAGCAGCCCCAGCATTTT
V gene: TRBV4-2; J gene: TRBJ2-1; clone size: -; D gene: TRBD2; CDR3 protein: CASSQGGSEYNEQFF; CDR3 DNA: TGTGCCAGCAGCCAAGGCGGGAGCGAATACAATGAGCAGTTCTTC
V gene: TRBV5-1; J gene: TRBJ1-1; clone size: -; D gene: -; CDR3 protein: CASSPGGSLSDTEAFF; CDR3 DNA: TGCGCCAGCAGCCCGGGGGGCAGCCTGTCGGACACTGAAGCTTTCTTT
V gene: TRBV4-2; J gene: TRBJ2-7; clone size: once; D gene: TRBD2; CDR3 protein: CASSPGTSGGLEQYF; CDR3 DNA: TGTGCCAGCAGCCCGGGGACTAGCGGAGGGCTCGAGCAGTACTTC
V gene: TRBV2; J gene: TRBJ1-5; clone size: -; D gene: -; CDR3 protein: CASSGGASSNQPQHF; CDR3 DNA: TGTGCCAGCAGTGGAGGAGCCAGCAGCAATCAGCCCCAGCATTTT
V gene: TRBV4-1; J gene: TRBJ2-7; clone size: -; D gene: -; CDR3 protein: CASSQDGPNNEQYF; CDR3 DNA: TGCGCCAGCAGCCAAGATGGGCCGAATAACGAGCAGTACTTC
V gene: TRBV7-9; J gene: TRBJ2-7; clone size: -; D gene: -; CDR3 protein: CASSLGDGGYEQYF; CDR3 DNA: TGTGCCAGCAGCTTAGGGGATGGAGGCTACGAGCAGTACTTC
V gene: TRBV5-1; J gene: TRBJ1-5; clone size: -; D gene: TRBD1; CDR3 protein: CASSRTGENQPQHF; CDR3 DNA: TGCGCCAGCAGCCGGACAGGGGAAAATCAGCCCCAGCATTTT
V gene: TRBV5-1; J gene: TRBJ2-3; clone size: -; D gene: TRBD2; CDR3 protein: CASSLEVAGAYKDTQYF; CDR3 DNA: TGCGCCAGCAGCTTGGAGGTAGCGGGGGCGTACAAAGATACGCAGTATTTT
V gene: TRBV5-1; J gene: TRBJ2-7; clone size: once; D gene: -; CDR3 protein: CASSQEGRQGIDEQYF; CDR3 DNA: TGCGCCAGCAGCCAAGAAGGTCGGCAGGGGATTGACGAGCAGTACTTC
V gene: TRBV9; J gene: TRBJ1-5; clone size: once; D gene: -; CDR3 protein: CASSVVRAGLYSNQPQHF; CDR3 DNA: TGTGCCAGCAGCGTAGTAAGGGCGGGACTCTATAGCAATCAGCCCCAGCATTTT
V gene: TRBV11-1; J gene: TRBJ2-3; clone size: -; D gene: -; CDR3 protein: CASSPVPQDTQYF; CDR3 DNA: TGTGCCAGCAGCCCAGTTCCACAGGATACGCAGTATTTT